The 12 T cell receptor beta chains reported below all come from one sample, sequenced in a study of response to subunit inactivated influenza vaccine. Via MiXCR, TCRdb re-called the RT-PCR reads, giving one row per CDR3 protein. Here the sample spans 650,000 to 800,000 distinct CDR3 sequences, approximately 13% being singletons. The input for sequencing was PBMCs from blood, taken approximately 15 days before vaccination. Receptors originate from a man aged 45-60 years who received an inactivated influenza vaccine.

The chain combines TRBV7-7 with TRBJ2-5; 8 nucleotides line up with TRBD1. Germline V gene data show CDR1 as SSHAT and CDR2 as FNYEAQ (reference sequence). This CDR3 is 16 amino acids long. With 5 bases clipped from V and 3 bases from J, the junction kept 11 bases outside the gene matches. CDR3 sequence (DNA): TGTGCCAGCAGCCCCCTACCTTGGACAGGGAAAGAGACCCAGTACTTC. Protein product: CASSPLPWTGKETQYF.

This clonotype was counted ten times or more. V is TRBV12-3 or TRBV12-4 and J is TRBJ2-5; D is undetermined. V dropped 6 bases and J dropped 4 bases, with 6 bases sitting between them. This CDR3 has 11 amino acids. CDR3 amino acids: CASSHTETQYF. In DNA form, the CDR3 reads TGTGCCAGCAGCCATACAGAGACCCAGTACTTC.

The V gene is TRBV29-1, the J gene TRBJ2-1; 12 nucleotides align to TRBD2. V dropped 3 bases and J dropped 10; count of bases not matched to a gene: 10. The V gene's germline CDR1 is SQVTM and CDR2 ANQGSEA. The CDR3 has 15 residues. In DNA, the CDR3 is TGCAGCGTTGACGGTTCTAGCGGGAGGGTAAAAGAGCAGTTCTTC. The encoded protein is CSVDGSSGRVKEQFF.

The chain carries TRBV18 and TRBJ2-3; D is unresolved. Per germline, CDR1 KGHSH and CDR2 LQKENI. V lost 1 base, J lost 6 bases, and 8 bases lay in between. The CDR3 spans 13 residues. This CDR3 reads CASSPRQDDTQYF. In DNA, the CDR3 is TGTGCCAGCTCACCACGTCAGGATGATACGCAGTATTTT.

The chain carries TRBV24-1 and TRBJ2-5, with D tentatively TRBD2 (5 bases). Germline V gives CDR1 KGHDR, CDR2 SFDVKD. V lost 3 bases and J 1 base, leaving 14 bases between the germline ends. The CDR3 covers 16 residues. CDR3 DNA: TGTGCCACCAGTGATCCCCCCCGGACTTCCCAAGAGACCCAGTACTTC. Translation: CATSDPPRTSQETQYF.

Only a few counts were recorded for this clonotype. This chain joins TRBV6-2 or TRBV6-3 and TRBJ2-5; maybe TRBD1 (5 bases). The V end was cut by 7 bases, the J end by 4 bases, with 7 bases between. CDR1 is MNHEY, CDR2 SVGEGT, per germline. The CDR3 sequence is 11 residues long. CDR3 amino acids: CASNQGETQYF. The CDR3 bases are TGTGCCAGCAATCAGGGAGAGACCCAGTACTTC.

V gene TRBV4-3 combines with J gene TRBJ2-1, with 7 bases matching TRBD2. Losses at the gene ends were 0 bases for V and 5 bases for J; bases not matched to a gene: 10. CDR3 length equals 17 residues. In germline, CDR1 is LGHNA, CDR2 YSLEER. CDR3 residues: CASSQDVELAFNNEQFF. CDR3 nucleotides: TGCGCCAGCAGCCAAGATGTAGAACTAGCGTTCAACAATGAGCAGTTCTTC.

This clonotype showed up many times. This sequence joins TRBV10-3 and TRBJ1-1, with D possibly TRBD1 on 6 matching bases. V lost 0 bases to trimming and J lost 4 bases, with 15 bases between them. Germline values: CDR1 ENHRY, CDR2 SYGVKD. The CDR3 contains 16 residues. CDR3 nucleotides: TGTGCCATCAGTGAGTCGACAGGAATTCGGGGCACTGAAGCTTTCTTT. This encodes CAISESTGIRGTEAFF.

This CDR3 reads CASSQADRRNEKLFF. In DNA form, the CDR3 reads TGCGCCAGCAGCCAAGCGGACCGGAGAAATGAAAAACTGTTTTTT. This chain connects TRBV4-3 to TRBJ1-4; D gene unclear. This CDR3 has 15 amino acids. Per germline, CDR1 LGHNA and CDR2 YSLEER. The V and J ends lost 1 base and 5 bases respectively, with 11 bases between them.

This clonotype was recorded a few times. The V gene is TRBV6-1, the J gene TRBJ2-7; maybe TRBD2 (6 bases). CDR1 is MNHNS and CDR2 is SASEGT in the germline V gene. Trimming shortened V by 2 bases and J by 2 bases, and 13 bases separated the two germline ends. The CDR3 length is 15 residues. In nucleotides, the CDR3 is TGTGCCAGCAGTGAATACGGGACGGGGGCCTACGAGCAGTACTTC. Translating it yields CASSEYGTGAYEQYF.

V usage is TRBV20-1 and J usage is TRBJ2-7; the match to TRBD2 covers 8 bases. This CDR3 has 15 residues. Per germline, CDR1 DFQATT and CDR2 SNEGSKA (reference sequence). V dropped 2 bases and J dropped 2; count of bases not matched to a gene: 8. The CDR3 nucleotides read TGCAGTGCTAGACCGGGGACTAGACTGGCCTACGAGCAGTACTTC. Translation gives CSARPGTRLAYEQYF.

The chain carries TRBV6-1 and TRBJ2-6; 9 bases align to TRBD1. After removal of 6 bases from V and 0 bases from J, the junction contained 6 bases not matched to a gene. CDR3 length equals 17 residues. The V gene's germline CDR1 is MNHNS and CDR2 SASEGT. The CDR3 protein is CASRGTGTISGANVLTF. The CDR3 DNA reads TGTGCCAGCAGGGGGACAGGGACGATCTCTGGGGCCAACGTCCTGACTTTC.